The 27 T cell receptor beta chains reported below all come from one sample, sequenced in a study of T cell changes during pregnancy in multiple sclerosis. Here immunoSEQ multiplex PCR was the method, and the copy in TCRdb shows in-frame clones only, minus some. The sample has fewer than 80,000 clones, around 94% seen once. This material consisted of CD4+ T cells from peripheral blood mononuclear cells, taken after pregnancy. The origin of the receptors is a female donor with multiple sclerosis, enrolled in a pregnancy study.

The chain joins TRBV5-6 to TRBJ2-1; 7 bases are a match to TRBD2. V trimming: 2 bases; J trimming: 2 bases; junction bases outside the gene matches: 7. The CDR3 runs 16 residues. In germline, CDR1 is SGHDT, CDR2 YYEEEE. This CDR3 reads CASSFRAGPPYNEQFF. Written as DNA, the CDR3 is TGTGCCAGCAGCTTTCGAGCGGGACCCCCCTACAATGAGCAGTTCTTC. Drawing the rest from reference TRBV5-6 and TRBJ2-1, the complete variable domain is DAGVTQSPTHLIKTRGQQVTLRCSPKSGHDTVSWYQQALGQGPQFIFQYYEEEERQRGNFPDRFSGHQFPNYSSELNVNALLLGDSALYLCASSFRAGPPYNEQFFGPGTRLTVL.

CDR3 DNA: TGTGCCATCAGTGAGGACAGCGTCCATGGCTACACCTTC. Protein: CAISEDSVHGYTF. This chain uses TRBV10-3 with TRBJ1-2, with a weak D call TRBD1 (5 bases). The CDR3 sequence is 13 residues long. Germline V gene lookup returns CDR1 ENHRY and CDR2 SYGVKD. The V and J ends lost 2 bases and 6 bases respectively, with 10 bases between them.

This rearrangement joins TRBV6-5 to TRBJ2-5, with TRBD2 identical over 9 bases. TRBJ2-7 explains the end of the DNA better; the J call may be wrong. Looked up from germline, CDR1 is MNHEY and CDR2 is SVGAGI. The CDR3 spans 14 residues. CDR3 in DNA: TGTGCCAGCAGTCTTAGCGGGAGTGCATACGAGCAGTACTTC. Protein sequence: CASSLSGSAYEQYF.

The chain carries TRBV19 and TRBJ2-4; TRBD2 matches 7 bases. CDR3 size: 13 residues. V trimming: 8 bases; J trimming: 7 bases; junction bases outside the gene matches: 8. Looked up from germline, CDR1 is LNHDA and CDR2 is SQIVND (reference sequence). The CDR3 region is CASRAGVENIQYF. In nucleotides, the CDR3 is TGTGCCAGTCGGGCGGGAGTCGAGAACATTCAGTACTTC.

The chain is built from TRBV28 and TRBJ2-7; 12 nucleotides match TRBD1. This CDR3 has 17 residues. CDR1 is MDHEN and CDR2 is SYDVKM in the germline V gene. J was trimmed by 4 bases and V by 3 bases; bases with no gene match: 10. The CDR3 sequence is CASSFYSWDRGLYEQYF. CDR3 bases: TGTGCCAGCAGTTTTTATAGCTGGGACAGGGGGCTGTACGAGCAGTACTTC.

This chain links TRBV5-4 with TRBJ2-7; 13 bases are a match to TRBD2. The CDR3 is 16 amino acids. From germline, CDR1 is SGHNT and CDR2 YYREEE (reference sequence). With V trimmed by 4 bases and J by 3 bases, 7 bases remained unmatched. CDR3 DNA: TGTGCCAGCAGCCGCGGGACTAGCGGGAATGACTACGAGCAGTACTTC. This sequence encodes CASSRGTSGNDYEQYF.

The rearrangement uses TRBV11-2 and TRBJ2-5, with 14 positions matching TRBD2. This CDR3 region has 16 residues. The germline V gene has CDR1 SGHAT and CDR2 FQNNGV. The V and J ends lost 2 bases and 4 bases, in that order; junction bases with no gene match: 3. CDR3: CASSLLGLAGVETQYF. DNA of the CDR3: TGTGCCAGCAGCTTATTGGGACTAGCGGGAGTAGAGACCCAGTACTTC.

V and J are TRBV5-6 and TRBJ2-7; a weak D match, TRBD2 (7 bases). The CDR3 contains 16 residues. CDR1 and CDR2 from the germline V gene are SGHDT and YYEEEE. With 2 bases removed from V and 0 bases from J, the gap between germline ends came to 15 bases. The CDR3: CASSLYLGGPSYEQYF. The CDR3 DNA sequence: TGTGCCAGCAGCTTATACCTCGGGGGGCCCTCCTACGAGCAGTACTTC.

The rearrangement joins TRBV9 to TRBJ2-7, with 9 nucleotides matching TRBD1. Germline V gives CDR1 SGDLS, CDR2 YYNGEE. CDR3 length equals 16 residues. Trimming at V came to 0 bases and at J to 3 bases, leaving 7 bases not matched to a gene. CDR3: CASSVALTGGDYEQYF. DNA for the CDR3: TGTGCCAGCAGCGTAGCTCTGACAGGGGGTGACTACGAGCAGTACTTC.

The chain combines TRBV28 with TRBJ2-1; 10 bases are shared with TRBD2. The ends lost 7 bases at V and 0 bases at J; junction bases unmatched: 6. Per germline, CDR1 MDHEN and CDR2 SYDVKM. The CDR3 sequence is 16 residues long. The CDR3 coding sequence is TGTGCCAGCACCCAATCTAGCGGGAGCTCCTACAATGAGCAGTTCTTC. Translated: CASTQSSGSSYNEQFF.

The rearrangement joins TRBV2 to TRBJ2-7, with 11 bases fitting TRBD2. This CDR3 has 16 amino acids. Germline V CDR1 and CDR2: SNHLY, FYNNEI. Trimming removed 4 bases from V and 6 bases from J; junction bases left unmatched: 11. The CDR3 loop is CASSAGQLAGVREQYF. DNA for the CDR3: TGTGCCAGCAGTGCCGGCCAACTAGCGGGAGTTCGCGAGCAGTACTTC.

V and J are TRBV5-6 and TRBJ2-7, with 9 bases aligning to TRBD2. The CDR3 totals 17 residues. Trimming took 0 bases from V and 7 from J; bases not matched to a gene: 14. Looked up from germline, CDR1 is SGHDT and CDR2 is YYEEEE. In DNA form, the CDR3 reads TGTGCCAGCAGCTTGGGAGGATGGGGGCTAGCGGGACGGGAGCAGTACTTC. Translating it yields CASSLGGWGLAGREQYF.

The J gene is TRBJ1-1, the V gene TRBV7-2, with D possibly TRBD1 on 6 matching bases. The V gene's germline CDR1 is SGHTA and CDR2 FQGNSA. With 1 base removed from V and 1 base from J, the gap between germline ends came to 10 bases. The CDR3 has 15 amino acids. The CDR3 DNA is TGTGCCAGCAGCTTAGTGGCAGGGGAGAACACTGAAGCTTTCTTT. It yields the protein CASSLVAGENTEAFF.

The chain links TRBV5-1 to TRBJ2-7; TRBD1 aligns across 9 bases. The germline CDR1 and CDR2 sequences are SGHRS and YFSETQ. The CDR3 extends over 19 amino acids. Germline trimming cut 5 bases from V and 2 bases from J; bases unmatched to any gene: 20. The CDR3, as DNA: TGCGCCAGCAGGAAGGGACAGGGATTCTCCCTAAATCCTACCTACGAGCAGTACTTC. Amino acid sequence: CASRKGQGFSLNPTYEQYF.

This rearrangement joins TRBV19 to TRBJ2-4; D possibly corresponds to TRBD2 (6 bases). The V and J ends lost 5 bases and 7 bases respectively, with 15 bases between them. Germline assignment: CDR1 LNHDA and CDR2 SQIVND (reference sequence). The CDR3 runs to 14 residues. CDR3 sequence reads: CASSPTRRVNIQYF. CDR3 DNA sequence: TGTGCCAGTAGTCCAACGAGGAGGGTGAACATTCAGTACTTC.

The CDR3 loop reads CASRGGYGYTF. The CDR3 DNA follows: TGTGCCAGCCGGGGAGGCTATGGCTACACCTTC. The J gene is TRBJ1-2, the V gene TRBV6-5; D uncertain. The CDR3 totals 11 residues. Trimming pared 8 bases from V and 4 bases from J, leaving 8 bases between. Germline-derived CDR1 and CDR2 are MNHEY and SVGAGI.

Here the CDR3 reads CASSHGTGSGANVLTF. CDR3 nucleotide sequence: TGCGCCAGCAGCCACGGGACAGGCTCTGGGGCCAACGTCCTGACTTTC. J is TRBJ2-6 and V is TRBV5-1; 8 bases fit TRBD1. Germline CDR1 and CDR2: SGHRS and YFSETQ. CDR3 length equals 16 residues. Trimming cost V 4 bases and J 0 bases; bases outside gene matches: 3.

The CDR3, as DNA: TGTGCCAGCTCACCACCCGACAGGAATGAGCAGTTCTTC. It yields the protein CASSPPDRNEQFF. This sequence joins TRBV18 and TRBJ2-1; D possibly corresponds to TRBD1 (6 bases). The CDR3 totals 13 residues. V was clipped by 0 bases and J by 7 bases, with 7 bases between them. Germline CDR1 is KGHSH and CDR2 is LQKENI.

The chain recombines TRBV5-4 with TRBJ2-1; 11 positions agree with TRBD2. The CDR3 consists of 16 residues. Germline V gene sequence: CDR1 SGHNT, CDR2 YYREEE (reference sequence). J gave up 6 bases and V 2 bases, and 7 bases lay outside the gene matches. The CDR3 region has the DNA TGTGCCAGCAGCTTACCCGGGACTAGCGGAGGCAATGAGCAGTTCTTC. Translated: CASSLPGTSGGNEQFF.

This sequence joins TRBV5-4 and TRBJ2-1; D is possibly TRBD1 (7 bases). CDR1 SGHNT and CDR2 YYREEE come from the germline V gene (reference sequence). V was trimmed by 2 bases and J by 5 bases, leaving 17 bases between them. The CDR3 runs 16 residues. The CDR3 DNA sequence: TGTGCCAGCAGCTTAAGGCGGGACAGCCGAGACAATGAGCAGTTCTTC. Amino acid sequence: CASSLRRDSRDNEQFF. Combining the CDR3 with reference TRBV5-4 and TRBJ2-1 gives the whole variable domain ETGVTQSPTHLIKTRGQQVTLRCSSQSGHNTVSWYQQALGQGPQFIFQYYREEENGRGNFPPRFSGLQFPNYSSELNVNALELDDSALYLCASSLRRDSRDNEQFFGPGTRLTVL.

The V and J genes are TRBV19 and TRBJ1-2; maybe TRBD1 (5 bases). Germline CDR1 reads LNHDA; CDR2 reads SQIVND (reference sequence). This CDR3 contains 15 residues. Trimming pared 3 bases from V and 2 bases from J, leaving 13 bases between. Written as DNA, the CDR3 is TGTGCCAGTAGTATTTGGGGCGGCGCAAACTATGGCTACACCTTC. Translated: CASSIWGGANYGYTF.

This sequence joins TRBV2 and TRBJ2-2; 9 positions match TRBD2. This CDR3 is 18 amino acids long. J was trimmed by 3 bases and V by 5 bases; bases with no gene match: 13. CDR1 and CDR2 from the germline V gene are SNHLY and FYNNEI. The CDR3 coding sequence is TGTGCCAGCAGTTTTAGGACTAGCGTGTACCCTTACACCGGGGAGCTGTTTTTT. This gives the protein CASSFRTSVYPYTGELFF.

The gene calls are TRBV5-4 and TRBJ2-2, with 14 bases that match TRBD2. Germline CDR1 reads SGHNT; CDR2 reads YYREEE (reference sequence). CDR3 length equals 16 residues. V lost 4 bases to trimming and J lost 6 bases; unmatched junction nucleotides: 5. CDR3 amino acids: CASSAPGLAGAGELFF. CDR3 nucleotide sequence: TGTGCCAGCAGCGCACCGGGACTAGCGGGAGCCGGGGAGCTGTTTTTT.

This rearrangement joins TRBV2 to TRBJ2-3; 10 positions agree with TRBD2. The J segment lost 5 bases and the V segment lost 7 bases, leaving 6 bases of the junction unmatched. The length of the CDR3 is 14 residues. Germline V gene sequence: CDR1 SNHLY, CDR2 FYNNEI. The CDR3 spells CASKSGGVVDTQYF. Here the CDR3 DNA reads TGTGCCAGCAAGAGCGGGGGGGTCGTAGATACGCAGTATTTT.

The chain couples TRBV5-8 to TRBJ2-7, with a weak D call TRBD2 (5 bases). Between the trimmed V and J ends, which lost 4 bases and 4 bases, there was a span of 12 bases. Germline V gives CDR1 SGHTS, CDR2 YDEGEE. This CDR3 has 13 residues. The chain's CDR3 is CASSALATYEQYF. DNA for the CDR3: TGTGCCAGCAGCGCCCTAGCCACGTACGAGCAGTACTTC. Complete variable domain (other parts from reference TRBV5-8 and TRBJ2-7): EAGVTQSPTHLIKTRGQQATLRCSPISGHTSVYWYQQALGLGLQFLLWYDEGEERNRGNFPPRFSGRQFPNYSSELNVNALELEDSALYLCASSALATYEQYFGPGTRLTVT.

The gene calls are TRBV19 and TRBJ1-5, with 7 bases that match TRBD1. This CDR3 contains 14 residues. The junction had 8 bases not matched to a gene; V was cut back by 7 bases and J by 5 bases. Germline V gives CDR1 LNHDA, CDR2 SQIVND (reference sequence). In DNA form, the CDR3 reads TGTGCCAGTACCCCCAGGGGGGAGTATCAGCCCCAGCATTTT. Its translation: CASTPRGEYQPQHF. Complete variable domain (other parts from reference TRBV19 and TRBJ1-5): DGGITQSPKYLFRKEGQNVTLSCEQNLNHDAMYWYRQDPGQGLRLIYYSQIVNDFQKGDIAEGYSVSREKKESFPLTVTSAQKNPTAFYLCASTPRGEYQPQHFGDGTRLSIL.

The V call is TRBV6-5, the J call TRBJ1-2; D is perhaps TRBD1 (5 bases). Per the germline V gene, CDR1 is MNHEY and CDR2 is SVGAGI. This CDR3 region has 13 residues. V was clipped by 9 bases and J by 5 bases, with 16 bases between them. Here the CDR3 DNA reads TGTGCCAGTTATCCCTTGGGGGGATATGGCTACACCTTC. Its translation is CASYPLGGYGYTF.